This is a list of T cell receptor beta chains from one sample in a study of cytomegalovirus exposure and HLA in healthy donors. Sequencing was performed with immunoSEQ multiplex PCR; in TCRdb, only in-frame clones are kept and a portion is missing. The sample consists of over 90,000 clones, approximately 94% of them appearing once. The material sequenced was PBMCs. All receptors derive from a woman aged 18-29 years in good health and CMV-seronegative. Both conserved end residues are part of each CDR3. The D gene is left open where the match is weak. Clone size is given for some rows only: seen once, a few or many times, or a class if the clone is expanded.

NA,TRBD1,TRBV27,TRBJ1-5,TGTGCCAGCAGTCATGACAGGGTTAATCAGCCCCAGCATTTT,CASSHDRVNQPQHF
NA,TRBD2,TRBV27,TRBJ2-1,TGTGCCAGCAGTTTGGCGGGGGGCTCCTACAATGAGCAGTTCTTC,CASSLAGGSYNEQFF
once,NA,TRBV11-1,TRBJ2-5,TGTGCCAGCAGCTTTCAACGAGTGAGGGAGACCCAGTACTTC,CASSFQRVRETQYF
once,NA,TRBV19,TRBJ1-1,TGTGCCAGTACCACGACGACTGTGAACACTGAAGCTTTCTTT,CASTTTTVNTEAFF
NA,NA,TRBV19,TRBJ1-5,TGTGCCAGTACCCCTCGGGGGTACGAGCCCCAGCATTTT,CASTPRGYEPQHF
NA,TRBD1,TRBV11-2,TRBJ2-7,TGTGCCAGCAGCTCTCGGACAGGTACATACGAGCAGTACTTC,CASSSRTGTYEQYF
NA,TRBD1,TRBV5-8,TRBJ2-3,TGTGCCAGCAGCCAACCAAGGACAGGGGTGGGCACAGATACGCAGTATTTT,CASSQPRTGVGTDTQYF
NA,NA,TRBV7-6,TRBJ2-7,TGTGCCAGCAGCGCCAGCTCCTACGAGCAGTACTTC,CASSASSYEQYF
NA,NA,TRBV27,TRBJ2-2,TGTGCCAGCTTCACCCGCGACGCCGGGGTGGGGACCGGGGAGCTGTTTTTT,CASFTRDAGVGTGELFF
NA,TRBD1,TRBV27,TRBJ2-7,TGTGCCAGCAGTCTCATAGGGGGCCCTACTAAGCAGTACTTC,CASSLIGGPTKQYF
NA,NA,TRBV18,TRBJ2-6,TGTGCCAGCTCACTGGGCAGCTCTGGGGCCAACGTCCTGACTTTC,CASSLGSSGANVLTF
NA,NA,TRBV5-1,TRBJ2-3,TGCGCCAGCAGCTTTTCATCCGGGATCGCCGCAGATACGCAGTATTTT,CASSFSSGIAADTQYF
once,NA,TRBV14,TRBJ1-2,TGTGCCAGCAGCCAAGAAAGTCGCGTCAGATTAACCGGGGGCTATGGCTACACCTTC,CASSQESRVRLTGGYGYTF
once,TRBD2,TRBV9,TRBJ2-1,TGTGCCAGCAGCGTAGGCGCGGGAGGTTGGAATGAGCAGTTCTTC,CASSVGAGGWNEQFF
NA,NA,TRBV19,TRBJ2-5,TGTGCCAGTAGTATGGGGGCAGCTGGGGGAGAGACCCAGTACTTC,CASSMGAAGGETQYF
NA,TRBD2,TRBV9,TRBJ2-3,TGTGCCAGCAGCGTAGCGGGAGGGCCCACAGATACGCAGTATTTT,CASSVAGGPTDTQYF
NA,NA,TRBV27,TRBJ1-2,TGTGCCAGCAGTCCCGGGGGGCAGCACTATGGCTACACCTTC,CASSPGGQHYGYTF
few,NA,TRBV7-6,TRBJ1-2,TGTGCCAGCAGCTTAGGGACAGCTAACTATGGCTACACCTTC,CASSLGTANYGYTF
NA,TRBD1,TRBV9,TRBJ1-2,TGTGCCAGCAGCGTAGACAGGGGGTATGGCTACACCTTC,CASSVDRGYGYTF
once,NA,TRBV28,TRBJ2-1,TGTGCCAGCAGCGGGTTCGGAAGCTCCTACAATGAGCAGTTCTTC,CASSGFGSSYNEQFF
NA,TRBD1,TRBV7-2,TRBJ1-2,TGTGCCACCCCTGGGACAGGGGTCAGGAGCTACACCTTC,CATPGTGVRSYTF
NA,TRBD2,TRBV7-8,TRBJ2-3,TGTGCCAGCAGCCCTACAGGACTAGCGGGGAGCACAGATACGCAGTATTTT,CASSPTGLAGSTDTQYF
NA,NA,TRBV13,TRBJ1-5,TGTGCCAGCAGCGCAGGGAATCAGCCCCAGCATTTT,CASSAGNQPQHF
once,TRBD1,TRBV7-2,TRBJ1-6,TGTGCCAGCAGGGCCGCAGGGGGTAGTCTTCTACCCCTCCACTTT,CASRAAGGSLLPLHF
NA,TRBD2,TRBV9,TRBJ2-1,TGTGCCAGCAGCCCAAACCGACTAGCCCAAGTAGGGAATGAGCAGTTCTTC,CASSPNRLAQVGNEQFF
NA,TRBD2,TRBV7-2,TRBJ2-3,TGTGCCAGCAGCTTGGGGCTAGCGGGGAATACGCAGTATTTT,CASSLGLAGNTQYF
NA,NA,TRBV5-8,TRBJ1-5,TGTGCCAGCAGCTTCGGGGGGATTGTAATGCAGCCCCAGCATTTT,CASSFGGIVMQPQHF
NA,NA,TRBV5-1,TRBJ1-2,TGCGCCAGCAGCAAAGGTTCGGCGGGCTATGGCTACACCTTC,CASSKGSAGYGYTF
NA,TRBD2,TRBV14,TRBJ2-5,TGTGCCAGCAGCCCCTTTCCTCTAGCGGGAGGGAAAAAGACCCAGTACTTC,CASSPFPLAGGKKTQYF
NA,NA,TRBV9,TRBJ2-6,TGTGCCAGCAGCGTAGGATTAGGGCAGGGAGGAGGAGGGACCTCTGGGGCCAACGTCCTGACTTTC,CASSVGLGQGGGGTSGANVLTF
NA,TRBD2,TRBV19,TRBJ2-7,TGTGCCAGTAGTAGGAGGACGGGACTAGAGAACGAGCAGTACTTC,CASSRRTGLENEQYF
NA,NA,TRBV7-2,TRBJ2-3,TGTGCCAGCAGCCCCCTTGGGGGGACAGATACGCAGTATTTT,CASSPLGGTDTQYF
NA,NA,TRBV5-4,TRBJ1-1,TGTGCCAGCAGCTTGAACAGCCTGAACACTGAAGCTTTCTTT,CASSLNSLNTEAFF
NA,NA,TRBV5-8,TRBJ1-1,TGTGCCAGCAGCTATAGGGGGAACACTGAAGCTTTCTTT,CASSYRGNTEAFF
NA,TRBD2,TRBV2,TRBJ2-3,TGTGCCAGCAGCGACGGGACTAGCGGTTCTAGCACAGATACGCAGTATTTT,CASSDGTSGSSTDTQYF
once,NA,TRBV6-1,TRBJ1-5,TGTGTGGTCAGGGGATTCAATCAGCCCCAGCATTTT,CVVRGFNQPQHF
NA,TRBD1,TRBV7-9,TRBJ1-1,TGTGCCAGCAGCAAACAGGACAGGTTCCGAGGAACTGAAGCTTTCTTT,CASSKQDRFRGTEAFF
NA,TRBD1,TRBV6-1,TRBJ2-1,TGTGCCAGCAGTGATCTGCAGGGGGCTAACTACAATGAGCAGTTCTTC,CASSDLQGANYNEQFF
NA,TRBD2,TRBV13,TRBJ2-3,TGTGCCAGCGCGACAGCGGGGGGGGACCCGCCCAGTACGCAGTATTTT,CASATAGGDPPSTQYF
NA,TRBD1,TRBV27,TRBJ2-3,TGTGCCAGCAGTTTATCGAGGACAGGGTTCGTCGCAGATACGCAGTATTTT,CASSLSRTGFVADTQYF
NA,NA,TRBV5-8,TRBJ1-3,TGTGCCAGCAGCTTGGCGGTCATTCGAGGAAACACCATATATTTT,CASSLAVIRGNTIYF
NA,TRBD1,TRBV6-4,TRBJ2-6,TGTGCCAGCAGTGACCAGGGGGCCTCTGGGGCCAACGTCCTGACTTTC,CASSDQGASGANVLTF
NA,NA,TRBV11-3,TRBJ2-3,TGTGCCAGCAGCCAGAGTGGCGGGGACACAGATACGCAGTATTTT,CASSQSGGDTDTQYF
NA,NA,TRBV7-9,TRBJ2-7,TGTGCCAGCAGCCCCACCCGGGCGGGGCGGGGAGACCCCTACGAGCAGTACTTC,CASSPTRAGRGDPYEQYF
NA,TRBD1,TRBV5-6,TRBJ1-1,TGTGCCAGCAGCTTTGGGGGACAGCAAGAAGCTTTCTTT,CASSFGGQQEAFF
few,NA,TRBV27,TRBJ1-1,TGTGCCAGCAGTTTCACCCCAGTCACTGAAGCTTTCTTT,CASSFTPVTEAFF
NA,NA,TRBV5-1,TRBJ1-4,TGCGCCAGCAGGGAATTCGGGACATTCGGTGAAAAACTGTTTTTT,CASREFGTFGEKLFF
NA,NA,TRBV19,TRBJ1-1,TGTGCCAGTAGTAACTACCCGGGAACTGAAGCTTTCTTT,CASSNYPGTEAFF
NA,NA,TRBV19,TRBJ1-1,TGTGCCAGTAGTATGTACGGGGAGAACACTGAAGCTTTCTTT,CASSMYGENTEAFF
NA,TRBD1,TRBV27,TRBJ2-1,TGTGCCAGCAGTGCCGGGACAGGGAGCTACAATGAGCAGTTCTTC,CASSAGTGSYNEQFF
NA,NA,TRBV9,TRBJ1-3,TGTGCCAGCAGCCCGAGCGAGAACACCATATATTTT,CASSPSENTIYF
once,NA,TRBV5-8,TRBJ1-5,TGTGCCAGCAGCTTGGGGAGGGCCAATCAGCCCCAGCATTTT,CASSLGRANQPQHF
NA,TRBD2,TRBV4-1,TRBJ2-3,TGCGCCAGCAGCCAAGTTAGCGGGATGAGTTCAGATACGCAGTATTTT,CASSQVSGMSSDTQYF
NA,TRBD1,TRBV7-2,TRBJ1-1,TGTGCCAGCAGCTTACTAGTGGACAGGGCGACTGAAGCTTTCTTT,CASSLLVDRATEAFF
NA,TRBD2,TRBV7-2,TRBJ2-2,TGTGCCAGCACCAGCGGGGGGCCCCTCACCGGGGAGCTGTTTTTT,CASTSGGPLTGELFF
once,TRBD2,TRBV18,TRBJ2-1,TGTGCCAGCTCAGCTAGTAGCGGGAGGAGCGATGAGCAGTTCTTC,CASSASSGRSDEQFF
NA,TRBD1,TRBV27,TRBJ1-4,TGTGCCAGCAGGACAGGGGGCCGAGAAAAACTGTTTTTT,CASRTGGREKLFF
NA,NA,TRBV7-9,TRBJ2-4,TGTGCCAGCAGCTTCGGAGGTGGGGGCCTCAAAAACATTCAGTACTTC,CASSFGGGGLKNIQYF
NA,NA,TRBV27,TRBJ1-2,TGTGCCAGCAGAGACGAAAAAGCCCCCGGCGGCTATGGCTACACCTTC,CASRDEKAPGGYGYTF